The entry that follows covers one T cell receptor beta chain sequence. It has no known antigen specificity. Base qualities are not at hand, and no much larger clone is one base apart. The data derive from a study of blood T cell repertoires in COVID-19 (TCRdb year 2020). About the study as a whole: Collaborator samples came from the United States, Italy and Spain and covered acute and convalescent phases of COVID-19. Samples came from the ongoing ImmuneRACE study (first 160 participants) plus 1,254 subjects from 6 global collaborators. The prospective study material was composed of cDNA or gDNA derived from T cells, B-cell-depleted T cells, or PBMCs. Nearly every sample came with metadata listing a de-identified subject ID, COVID-19 status, age in years and sex. The dataset comprised deeply sampled blood TCRbeta repertoires from subjects exposed to, actively infected with, or recovered from COVID-19. The repertoires were released in a freely available public database meant as a resource for research on the immune response to SARS-CoV-2. Where HLA class I and class II types were available, the types were taken from metadata supplied by the sample provider, not from assay-based typing.

General study outcomes and caveats: The amount of clinical and demographic metadata varied by source and participant and was provided uncurated.

After removal of 4 bases from V and 5 bases from J, the junction retains 7 bases not matched to a gene. There are 15 amino acids in the CDR3, from cysteine to phenylalanine inclusive. Only the CDR3 portion is preserved as DNA: 45 bases, with reading frame beginning at the first base. The germline V gene gives CDR1 as SGHDN and CDR2 as FVKESK. TCRbeta CDR3 regions were amplified from genomic DNA by means of the immunoSEQ Assay, a bias-controlled multiplex PCR. Processing in the source paper ran as follows. Within the assay, amplification of reference gene primers was used to estimate how many nucleated cells each sample contained. To quantify the absolute abundance of each unique TCRbeta CDR3 rearrangement, sequence reads were collapsed and filtered. For each sample, productive Simpson clonality was calculated as the square root of Simpson's diversity index across productive rearrangements. What TCRdb holds here is the immuneACCESS table cut down to in-frame rearrangements. Part of the clones is not present; checked against another copy, under half of the missing clones reflect an unresolved V gene, and the others are unexplained. D and trimming come from the DNA, and the V and J calls and clone size come from that table. The sample data list around 340,000 clones, and roughly 86% of these were observed just once. The ten biggest clones cover 0.95% to 1.1% of the sample.

In the prospective study, participants were roughly 18 to 100 years old, resided in 24 geographic areas of the United States, and were enrolled through a virtual design. To assign participants to cohorts, the prospective study relied on clinical history that participants themselves reported in a screening survey and a study questionnaire. Exposed participants were defined as having been in contact with someone with a PCR-confirmed or clinician-diagnosed COVID-19 case within 2 weeks of study entry. In the prospective study, mobile phlebotomists collected whole blood, serum and a nasopharyngeal or oropharyngeal swab from each participant. Prospective study participants could optionally give additional blood draws and questionnaires over an approximately two-month period. Prospective study blood samples were shipped either frozen or at room temperature before DNA extraction.

The material sequenced was PBMCs or T cells enriched from blood (not recorded which). The chain couples TRBV14 to TRBJ2-5; 10 bases in the middle match TRBD2. This TCR came from a woman aged 25-40 years who had been exposed to COVID-19. The nucleotide sequence is TGTGCCAGCAGCCGAGGGACTAGCGAGTCGGAGACCCAGTACTTC. This codes for CASSRGTSESETQYF.